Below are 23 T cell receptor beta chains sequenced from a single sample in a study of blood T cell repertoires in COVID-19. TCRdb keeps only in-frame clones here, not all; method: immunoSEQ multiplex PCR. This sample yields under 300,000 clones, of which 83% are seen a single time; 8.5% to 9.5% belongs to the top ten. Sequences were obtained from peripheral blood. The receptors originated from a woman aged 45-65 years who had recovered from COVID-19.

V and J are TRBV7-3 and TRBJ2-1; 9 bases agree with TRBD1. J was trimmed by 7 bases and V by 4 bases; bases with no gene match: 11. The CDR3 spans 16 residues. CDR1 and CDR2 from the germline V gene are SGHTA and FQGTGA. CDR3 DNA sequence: TGTGCCAGCAGCTCTGGACAGGGGCCGACGGGGAATGAGCAGTTCTTC. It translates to CASSSGQGPTGNEQFF.

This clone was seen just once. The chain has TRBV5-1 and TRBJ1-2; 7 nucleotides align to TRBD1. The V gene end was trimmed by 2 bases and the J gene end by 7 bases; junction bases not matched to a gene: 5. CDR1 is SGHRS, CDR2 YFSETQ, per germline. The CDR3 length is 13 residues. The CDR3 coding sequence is TGCGCCAGCAGCTTTACAGGGGATGTTGGCTACACCTTC. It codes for CASSFTGDVGYTF.

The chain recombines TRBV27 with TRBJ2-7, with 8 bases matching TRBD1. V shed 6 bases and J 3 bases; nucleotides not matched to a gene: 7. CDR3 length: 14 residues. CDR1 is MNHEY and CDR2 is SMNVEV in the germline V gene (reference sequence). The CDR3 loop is CASRPTGGHYEQYF. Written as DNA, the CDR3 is TGTGCCAGCAGGCCCACAGGGGGACACTACGAGCAGTACTTC.

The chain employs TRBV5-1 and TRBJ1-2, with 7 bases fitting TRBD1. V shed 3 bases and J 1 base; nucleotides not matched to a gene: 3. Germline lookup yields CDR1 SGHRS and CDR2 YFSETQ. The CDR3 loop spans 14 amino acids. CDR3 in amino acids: CASSWDSSNYGYTF. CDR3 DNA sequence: TGCGCCAGCAGCTGGGACAGCAGTAACTATGGCTACACCTTC.

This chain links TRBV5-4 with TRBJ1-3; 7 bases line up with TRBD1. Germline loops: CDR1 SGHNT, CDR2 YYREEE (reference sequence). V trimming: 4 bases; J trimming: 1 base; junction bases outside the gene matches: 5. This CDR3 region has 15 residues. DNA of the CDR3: TGTGCCAGCAGCCCACAGGGGCAGTCTGGAAACACCATATATTTT. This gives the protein CASSPQGQSGNTIYF.

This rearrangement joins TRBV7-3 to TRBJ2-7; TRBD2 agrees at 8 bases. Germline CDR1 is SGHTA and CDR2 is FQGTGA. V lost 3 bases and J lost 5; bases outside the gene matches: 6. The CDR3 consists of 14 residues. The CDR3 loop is CASSFSGRGNEQYF. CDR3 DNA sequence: TGTGCCAGCAGCTTTTCCGGGAGGGGGAACGAGCAGTACTTC.

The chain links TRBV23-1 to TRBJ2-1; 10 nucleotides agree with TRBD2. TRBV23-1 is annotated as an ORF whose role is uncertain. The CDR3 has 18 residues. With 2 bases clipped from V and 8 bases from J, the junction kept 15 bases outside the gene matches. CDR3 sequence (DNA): TGCGCCAGCAGTCAAGACGGACTAGCGGCCCAGAAGGTGGATGAGCAGTTCTTC. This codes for CASSQDGLAAQKVDEQFF.

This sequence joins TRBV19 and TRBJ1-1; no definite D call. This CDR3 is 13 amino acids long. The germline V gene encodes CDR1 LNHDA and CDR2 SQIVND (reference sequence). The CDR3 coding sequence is TGTGCTCCCCGAGCGCGGGCGAACACTGAAGCTTTCTTT. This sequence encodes CAPRARANTEAFF.

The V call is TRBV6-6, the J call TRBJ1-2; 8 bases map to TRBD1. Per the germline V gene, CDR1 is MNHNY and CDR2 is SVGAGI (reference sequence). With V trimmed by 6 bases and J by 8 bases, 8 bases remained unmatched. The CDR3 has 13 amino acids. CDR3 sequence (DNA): TGTGCCAGCAGCCCCCAGGGGGCGCGGGGCTACACCTTC. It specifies CASSPQGARGYTF.

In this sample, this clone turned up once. In nucleotides, the CDR3 is TGTGCCAGCAGCAGCACCGGGACTAGTCCCTCCTACAATGAGCAGTTCTTC. This translates into CASSSTGTSPSYNEQFF. The V call is TRBV28, the J call TRBJ2-1, with 8 bases aligning to TRBD2. The V gene end was trimmed by 6 bases and the J gene end by 0 bases; junction bases not matched to a gene: 10. This CDR3 is 17 amino acids long. CDR1 and CDR2 (germline): MDHEN, SYDVKM.

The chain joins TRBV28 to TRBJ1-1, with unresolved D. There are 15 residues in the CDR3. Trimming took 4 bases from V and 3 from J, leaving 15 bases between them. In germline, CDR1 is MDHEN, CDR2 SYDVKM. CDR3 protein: CASSSRPAEDTEAFF. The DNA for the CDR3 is TGTGCCAGCAGTTCTCGGCCGGCGGAAGACACTGAAGCTTTCTTT.

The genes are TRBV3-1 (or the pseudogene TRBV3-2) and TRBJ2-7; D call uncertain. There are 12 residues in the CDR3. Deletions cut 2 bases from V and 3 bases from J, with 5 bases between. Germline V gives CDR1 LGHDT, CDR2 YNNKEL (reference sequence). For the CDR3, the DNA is TGTGCCAGCAGCCAAAACGGCTACGAGCAGTACTTC. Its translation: CASSQNGYEQYF.

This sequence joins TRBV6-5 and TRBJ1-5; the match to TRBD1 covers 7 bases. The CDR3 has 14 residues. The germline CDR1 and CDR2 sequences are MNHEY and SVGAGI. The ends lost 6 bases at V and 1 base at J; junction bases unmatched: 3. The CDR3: CASRTGTSNQPQHF. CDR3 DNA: TGTGCCAGCAGGACAGGGACAAGCAATCAGCCCCAGCATTTT.

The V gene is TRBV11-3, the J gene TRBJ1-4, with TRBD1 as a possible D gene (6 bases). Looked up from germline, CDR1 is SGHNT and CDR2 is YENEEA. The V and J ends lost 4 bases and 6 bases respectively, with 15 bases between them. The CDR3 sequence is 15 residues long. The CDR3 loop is CASSSDSRRDEKLFF. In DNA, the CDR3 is TGTGCCAGCAGCTCGGACAGTCGGCGGGATGAAAAACTGTTTTTT.

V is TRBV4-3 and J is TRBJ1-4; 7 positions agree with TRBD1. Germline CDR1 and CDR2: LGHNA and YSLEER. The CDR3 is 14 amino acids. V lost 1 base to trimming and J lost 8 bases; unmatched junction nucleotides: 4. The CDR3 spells CASSQARGQEKLFF. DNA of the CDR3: TGCGCCAGCAGCCAAGCGAGGGGGCAGGAAAAACTGTTTTTT.

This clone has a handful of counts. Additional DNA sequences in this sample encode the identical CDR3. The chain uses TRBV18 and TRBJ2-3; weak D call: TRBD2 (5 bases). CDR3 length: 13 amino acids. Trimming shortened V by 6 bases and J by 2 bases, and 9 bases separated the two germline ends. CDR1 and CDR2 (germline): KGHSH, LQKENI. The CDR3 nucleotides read TGTGCCAGCTCCTCCGGGATCACAGATACGCAGTATTTT. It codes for CASSSGITDTQYF.

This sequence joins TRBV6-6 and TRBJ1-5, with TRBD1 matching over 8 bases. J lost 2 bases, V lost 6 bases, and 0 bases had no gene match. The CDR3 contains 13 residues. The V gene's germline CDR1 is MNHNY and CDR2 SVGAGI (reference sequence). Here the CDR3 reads CASRTGGNQPQHF. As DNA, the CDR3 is TGTGCCAGCAGGACAGGGGGCAATCAGCCCCAGCATTTT.

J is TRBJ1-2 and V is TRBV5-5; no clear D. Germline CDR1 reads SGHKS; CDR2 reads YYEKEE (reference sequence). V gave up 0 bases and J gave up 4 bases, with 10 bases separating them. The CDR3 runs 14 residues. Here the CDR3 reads CASSLGQIIYGYTF. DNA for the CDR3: TGTGCCAGCAGCTTGGGGCAAATCATCTATGGCTACACCTTC.

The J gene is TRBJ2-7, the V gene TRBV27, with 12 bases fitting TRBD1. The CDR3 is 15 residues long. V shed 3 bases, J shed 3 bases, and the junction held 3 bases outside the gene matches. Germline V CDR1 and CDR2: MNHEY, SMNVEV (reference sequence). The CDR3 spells CASSFGTGGGYEQYF. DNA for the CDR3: TGTGCCAGCAGTTTCGGGACAGGGGGCGGCTACGAGCAGTACTTC.

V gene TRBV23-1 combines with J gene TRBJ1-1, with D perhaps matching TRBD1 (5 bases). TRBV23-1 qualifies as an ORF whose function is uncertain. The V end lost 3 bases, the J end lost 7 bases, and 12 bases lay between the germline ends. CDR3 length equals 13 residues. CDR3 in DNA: TGCGCCAGCAGTCAGGGGGGGTGCAATGAAGCTTTCTTT. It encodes CASSQGGCNEAFF.

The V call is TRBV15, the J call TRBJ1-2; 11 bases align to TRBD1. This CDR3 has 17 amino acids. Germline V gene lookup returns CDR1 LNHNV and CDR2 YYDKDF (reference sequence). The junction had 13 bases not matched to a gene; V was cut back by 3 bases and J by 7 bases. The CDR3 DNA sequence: TGTGCCACCAGCAGGATGGGGTCAGGACAGGGGGCATTTGGCTACACCTTC. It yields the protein CATSRMGSGQGAFGYTF.

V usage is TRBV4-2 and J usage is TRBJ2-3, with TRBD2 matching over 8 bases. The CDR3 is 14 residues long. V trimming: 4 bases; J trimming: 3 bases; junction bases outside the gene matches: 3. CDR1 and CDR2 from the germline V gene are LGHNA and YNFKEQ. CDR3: CASSPAGGTDTQYF. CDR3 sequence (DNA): TGTGCCAGCAGCCCGGCGGGGGGAACAGATACGCAGTATTTT.

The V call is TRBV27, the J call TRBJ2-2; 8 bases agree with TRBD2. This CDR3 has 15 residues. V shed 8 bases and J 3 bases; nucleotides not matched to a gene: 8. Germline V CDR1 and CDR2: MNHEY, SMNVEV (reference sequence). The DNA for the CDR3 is TGTGCCAGCGCCCCGGGGGGGCCCTACACCGGGGAGCTGTTTTTT. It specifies CASAPGGPYTGELFF.